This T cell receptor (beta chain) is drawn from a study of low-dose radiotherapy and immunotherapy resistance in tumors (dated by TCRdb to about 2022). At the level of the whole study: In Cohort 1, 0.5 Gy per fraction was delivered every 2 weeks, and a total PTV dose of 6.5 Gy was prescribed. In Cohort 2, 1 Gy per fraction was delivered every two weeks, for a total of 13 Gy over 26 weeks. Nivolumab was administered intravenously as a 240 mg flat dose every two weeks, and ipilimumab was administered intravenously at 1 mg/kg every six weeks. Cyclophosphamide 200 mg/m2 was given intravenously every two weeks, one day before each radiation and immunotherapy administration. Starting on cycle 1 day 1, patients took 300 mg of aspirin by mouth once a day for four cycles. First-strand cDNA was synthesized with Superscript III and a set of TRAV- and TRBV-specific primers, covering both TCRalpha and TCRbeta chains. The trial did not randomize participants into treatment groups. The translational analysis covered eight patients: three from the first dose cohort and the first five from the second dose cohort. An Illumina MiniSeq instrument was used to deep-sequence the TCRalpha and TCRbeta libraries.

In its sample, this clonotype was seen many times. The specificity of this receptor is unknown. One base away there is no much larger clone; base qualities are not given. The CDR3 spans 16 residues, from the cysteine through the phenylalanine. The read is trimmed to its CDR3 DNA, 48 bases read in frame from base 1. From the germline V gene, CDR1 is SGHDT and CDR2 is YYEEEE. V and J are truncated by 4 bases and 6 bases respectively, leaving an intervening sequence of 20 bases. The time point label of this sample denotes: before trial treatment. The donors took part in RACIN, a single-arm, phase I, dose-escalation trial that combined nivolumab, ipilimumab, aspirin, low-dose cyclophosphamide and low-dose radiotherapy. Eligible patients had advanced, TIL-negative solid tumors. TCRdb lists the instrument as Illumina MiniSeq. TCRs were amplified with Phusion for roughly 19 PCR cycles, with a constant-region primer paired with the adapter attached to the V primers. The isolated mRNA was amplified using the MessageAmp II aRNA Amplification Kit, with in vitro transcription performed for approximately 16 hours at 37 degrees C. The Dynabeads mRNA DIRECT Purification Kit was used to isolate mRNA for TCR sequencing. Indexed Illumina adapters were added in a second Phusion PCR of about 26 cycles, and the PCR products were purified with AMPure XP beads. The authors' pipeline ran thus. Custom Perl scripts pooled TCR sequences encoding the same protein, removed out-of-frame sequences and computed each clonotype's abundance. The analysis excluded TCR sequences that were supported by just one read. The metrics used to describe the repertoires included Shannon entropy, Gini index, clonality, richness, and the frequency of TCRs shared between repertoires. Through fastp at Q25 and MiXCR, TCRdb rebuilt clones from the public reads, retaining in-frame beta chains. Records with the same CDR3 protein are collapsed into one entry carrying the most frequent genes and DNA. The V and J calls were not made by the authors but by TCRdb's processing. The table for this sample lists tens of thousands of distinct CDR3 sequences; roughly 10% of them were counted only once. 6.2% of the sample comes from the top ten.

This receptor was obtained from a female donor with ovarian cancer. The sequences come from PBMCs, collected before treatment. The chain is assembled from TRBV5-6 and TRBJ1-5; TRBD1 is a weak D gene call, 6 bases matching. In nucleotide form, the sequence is TGTGCCAGCAGCACATCAGGGACATATGGGACTCAGCCCCAGCATTTT. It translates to CASSTSGTYGTQPQHF.